The 2 T cell receptor beta chains given below trace back to one sample, sequenced in a study of blood T cell repertoires in COVID-19. Produced via immunoSEQ multiplex PCR; TCRdb's table is partial and in-frame only. The profile shows approximately 160,000 clones, 70% to 90% of them singletons. Source material: PBMCs or T cells enriched from blood (not recorded which). The origin of the receptors is a man aged 35 to 55 who had recovered from COVID-19.

Of note for this clone: The same CDR3 also results from other DNA sequences found in this sample. The chain employs TRBV19 and TRBJ1-1; no clear D. Germline V lookup: CDR1 LNHDA, CDR2 SQIVND (reference sequence). This CDR3 contains 12 residues. V was trimmed by 3 bases and J by 10 bases, leaving 12 bases between them. In nucleotides, the CDR3 is TGTGCCAGTAGTATTGCTGGAGGAAGAGCTTTCTTT. It yields the protein CASSIAGGRAFF.

The gene calls are TRBV3-1 (or the pseudogene TRBV3-2) and TRBJ2-2; TRBD2 aligns across 7 bases. J was trimmed by 7 bases and V by 0 bases; bases with no gene match: 11. This CDR3 contains 17 residues. CDR1 and CDR2 (germline): LGHDT, YNNKEL (reference sequence). The CDR3 loop is CASSQDRLAVLSGELFF. CDR3 nucleotide sequence: TGTGCCAGCAGCCAAGATCGGCTAGCGGTCCTGAGCGGGGAGCTGTTTTTT.